The 4 T cell receptor beta chains in this list originate from one sample, sequenced in a study of cytotoxic CD8 clonotypes in ibrutinib-treated CLL. Sequencing used immunoSEQ multiplex PCR; TCRdb keeps in-frame clones, though not all of them. Of 160,000 or so clones in the sample, about 84% were seen once. The sample was PBMCs, taken after 24 months of ibrutinib treatment. Every receptor here comes from a human donor with chronic lymphocytic leukemia.

This chain joins TRBV6-6 and TRBJ2-7; D is undetermined. Germline loops: CDR1 MNHNY, CDR2 SVGAGI (reference sequence). The CDR3 is 10 residues long. V lost 4 bases, J lost 11 bases, and 9 bases lay in between. The CDR3 region has the DNA TGTGCCAGCAGTTGGAAGTCAGAGTACTTC. This sequence encodes CASSWKSEYF.

J is TRBJ2-7 and V is TRBV11-2; D gene ambiguous. The length of the CDR3 is 13 residues. CDR1 SGHAT and CDR2 FQNNGV come from the germline V gene. Trimming removed 2 bases from V and 4 bases from J, with 9 bases in between. The CDR3 DNA sequence: TGTGCCAGCAGCTTAAGGCAGTTATACGAGCAGTACTTC. Its protein is CASSLRQLYEQYF.

The rearrangement links TRBV11-3 to TRBJ1-3, with no clear D. The V gene's germline CDR1 is SGHNT and CDR2 YENEEA. V lost 1 base, J lost 0 bases, and 1 base lay in between. The length of the CDR3 is 13 residues. DNA for the CDR3: TGTGCCAGCAGCTTAGGCTCTGGAAACACCATATATTTT. Its translation: CASSLGSGNTIYF.

This clone showed up many times. The chain recombines TRBV28 with TRBJ2-7; TRBD2 aligns across 10 bases. The CDR3 spans 18 residues. Germline values: CDR1 MDHEN, CDR2 SYDVKM. Trimming took 6 bases from V and 2 from J; bases not matched to a gene: 16. The CDR3 nucleotides read TGTGCCAGCAGCCAGCCCCTGGGGCTAGCGGGAGAACCCTACGAGCAGTACTTC. Amino acids: CASSQPLGLAGEPYEQYF.